This T cell receptor (beta chain) is from a study of blood T cell repertoires in COVID-19 (TCRdb year 2020). Regarding the complete study: Samples from collaborators originated in the United States, Italy and Spain and spanned both the acute and convalescent phases of COVID-19. The prospective study material was composed of cDNA or gDNA derived from T cells, B-cell-depleted T cells, or PBMCs. A freely available public database, intended as a resource for researchers studying the immune response to SARS-CoV-2, is where the repertoires were released. Sample metadata almost always included a de-identified subject ID, COVID-19 status, age in years and sex. Subjects who had been exposed to COVID-19, were actively infected with it, or had recovered from it provided the deeply sampled blood TCRbeta repertoires that made up the dataset. Samples came from the ongoing ImmuneRACE study (first 160 participants) plus 1,254 subjects from 6 global collaborators. HLA class I and class II types, where available, came from metadata supplied by the sample provider rather than from assay-based typing. Overall results and qualifications from the work: Clinical and demographic metadata were provided uncurated, with the amount varying by source and participant.

Enrolling through a virtual design, the prospective study's participants ranged in age from roughly 18 to 100 years and lived across 24 United States geographic areas. Cohort assignment in the prospective study relied on participant-reported clinical history from a screening survey and a study questionnaire. Exposed participants had been in contact with someone with a PCR-confirmed or clinician-diagnosed COVID-19 case within 2 weeks of study entry. Each participant in the prospective study had whole blood, serum and a nasopharyngeal or oropharyngeal swab collected by mobile phlebotomists. Over a roughly two-month period, participants in the prospective study had the option of providing additional blood draws and questionnaires. Prospective study blood samples were shipped either frozen or at room temperature before DNA extraction. As to this clone: Its antigen remains undetermined. It has no much larger one-base neighbor in the sample; base qualities were not kept.

The immunoSEQ Assay, a bias-controlled multiplex PCR, was used to amplify TCRbeta CDR3 regions from genomic DNA. In the original analysis: The number of nucleated cells in each sample was estimated by amplification of reference gene primers within the assay. Sequence reads were collapsed and filtered to measure the absolute abundance of every unique TCRbeta CDR3 rearrangement. For each sample, productive Simpson clonality was calculated as the square root of Simpson's diversity index across productive rearrangements. TCRdb holds this immuneACCESS table with in-frame rearrangements only. Some clones are missing; in checked studies, unresolved V genes explain under half, and the rest has no known cause. The DNA gave D and trimming, while V, J and clone size come from that table. The sample table contains 300,000 to 400,000 clones; only one count was recorded for around 85% of them. The ten biggest clones cover under 2% of the sample.

Per the germline V gene, MGHDK is the CDR1 and SYGVNS is the CDR2. Its CDR3 holds 15 amino acids, cysteine through phenylalanine. Only the CDR3 region is kept as DNA, spanning 45 bases read in frame from base 1. V drops 2 bases and J drops 6 bases, leaving 14 bases in between. The source is a woman aged 30 to 39 who had been exposed to COVID-19. Input material: PBMCs or T cells enriched from blood (not recorded which). The chain was built from TRBV25-1 and TRBJ2-1; a tentative D match to TRBD2 spans 5 bases. CDR3 loop: CASSEPGVKSNEQFF. The DNA reads TGTGCCAGCAGTGAACCCGGGGTAAAAAGCAATGAGCAGTTCTTC.